The 17 T cell receptor beta chains given below trace back to one sample, sequenced in a study of blood T cell repertoires in COVID-19. Profiled with immunoSEQ multiplex PCR; TCRdb holds only in-frame clones, not every one. This sample has more than 50,000 clones, with over 90% found just once. Sequenced input: peripheral blood. The receptors were sampled from a human donor in a cohort sampled during active COVID-19.

The V call is TRBV3-1 (or the pseudogene TRBV3-2), the J call TRBJ2-1, with D perhaps TRBD2 (5 bases). The germline CDR1 and CDR2 sequences are LGHDT and YNNKEL (reference sequence). The CDR3 covers 16 residues. The V end lost 4 bases, the J end lost 2 bases, and 15 bases lay between the germline ends. CDR3 sequence: CASSPAEIAPYNEQFF. The DNA of the CDR3 is TGTGCCAGCAGCCCTGCTGAGATAGCGCCCTACAATGAGCAGTTCTTC.

V usage is TRBV6-5 and J usage is TRBJ2-7; D gene uncertain. V lost 6 bases to trimming and J lost 6 bases, with 9 bases between them. The CDR3 totals 11 residues. Germline CDR1 MNHEY, CDR2 SVGAGI. The CDR3 DNA is TGTGCCAGCAGACTGCGCCGCGAGCAGTACTTC. Translated, it gives CASRLRREQYF.

The V call is TRBV13, the J call TRBJ1-5; 7 bases agree with TRBD1. Per germline, CDR1 PRHDT and CDR2 FYEKMQ (reference sequence). V was pared by 4 bases and J by 6 bases, with 3 bases of the junction left unmatched. The CDR3 covers 13 residues. CDR3: CASSSQGFQPQHF. CDR3 nucleotide sequence: TGTGCCAGCAGCTCACAGGGGTTTCAGCCCCAGCATTTT.

The chain links TRBV4-2 to TRBJ2-1, with 8 positions matching TRBD2. V was clipped by 5 bases and J by 9 bases; unmatched bases: 21. The length of the CDR3 is 18 residues. In germline, CDR1 is LGHNA, CDR2 YNFKEQ. CDR3 loop: CASSSRTASGPRWGEQFF. The DNA of the CDR3 is TGTGCCAGCAGCTCAAGAACGGCTAGCGGGCCCCGATGGGGTGAGCAGTTCTTC.

Remarks on this clone: The junction and the germline gene differ at one end; a read error may be behind it. The chain couples TRBV10-3 to TRBJ2-1; the match to TRBD2 covers 8 bases. Germline V gene data show CDR1 as ENHRY and CDR2 as SYGVKD. This CDR3 comprises 13 residues. CDR3 DNA: TGTGCCATCAGTGAAGAAGGAGCGGGAGTTCCCCTCTTC. This gives the protein CAISEEGAGVPLF.

The rearrangement links TRBV6-2 or TRBV6-3 to TRBJ1-1, with D tentatively TRBD1 (6 bases). CDR3 size: 12 residues. V was cut by 4 bases and J by 8 bases, with 11 bases left in between. Germline V lookup: CDR1 MNHEY, CDR2 SVGEGT. CDR3 nucleotide sequence: TGTGCCAGCAGTTCACAGGGCGGCGAAGCTTTCTTT. This sequence encodes CASSSQGGEAFF.

V and J are TRBV18 and TRBJ2-3, with a possible D match to TRBD1 (5 bases). V was trimmed by 0 bases and J by 9 bases, leaving 10 bases between them. The CDR3 runs to 13 residues. CDR1 KGHSH and CDR2 LQKENI come from the germline V gene. CDR3 sequence (DNA): TGTGCCAGCTCACCACCGGACACGGAAACGCAGTATTTT. The encoded protein is CASSPPDTETQYF.

Concerning this clone: At one boundary the junction diverges from the germline segment, which might be a read error. V gene TRBV7-7 combines with J gene TRBJ2-3, with TRBD2 matching over 11 bases. The CDR3 sequence is 17 residues long. Per the germline V gene, CDR1 is SSHAT and CDR2 is FNYEAQ (reference sequence). CDR3 sequence reads: CASSAQFSGRAGDTQYF. The DNA of the CDR3 is TGTGCTAGCAGCGCCCAATTTAGCGGGAGGGCAGGAGATACGCAGTATTTT.

The chain couples TRBV5-1 to TRBJ2-4, with TRBD1 as a possible D gene (6 bases). Looked up from germline, CDR1 is SGHRS and CDR2 is YFSETQ. This CDR3 is 15 amino acids long. The V gene lost 1 base and the J gene lost 8 bases, with 16 bases spanning the gap. The CDR3 DNA follows: TGCGCCAGCAGCTTGCGGACAGTTGTGTCGGACATTCAGTACTTC. It codes for CASSLRTVVSDIQYF. The full variable domain, with the rest looked up from reference TRBV5-1 and TRBJ2-4, is KAGVTQTPRYLIKTRGQQVTLSCSPISGHRSVSWYQQTPGQGLQFLFEYFSETQRNKGNFPGRFSGRQFSNSRSEMNVSTLELGDSALYLCASSLRTVVSDIQYFGAGTRLSVL.

V and J are TRBV28 and TRBJ1-5, with D hard to call. Trimming left V 8 bases short and J 0 bases short, with 5 bases between. This CDR3 region has 12 residues. In germline, CDR1 is MDHEN, CDR2 SYDVKM. CDR3 region: CASPNSNQPQHF. Written as DNA, the CDR3 is TGTGCCAGCCCTAATAGCAATCAGCCCCAGCATTTT.

The V call is TRBV30, the J call TRBJ2-2; 8 nucleotides match TRBD1. J was trimmed by 4 bases and V by 3 bases; bases with no gene match: 4. The CDR3 sequence is 14 residues long. The germline V gene has CDR1 GTSNPN and CDR2 SVGIG (reference sequence). The CDR3 loop is CAWSDGTGTGELFF. The DNA of the CDR3 is TGTGCCTGGAGCGATGGGACAGGCACCGGGGAGCTGTTTTTT.

This chain links TRBV5-4 with TRBJ2-6, with 9 positions matching TRBD1. Germline trimming cut 0 bases from V and 2 bases from J; bases unmatched to any gene: 3. This CDR3 is 17 amino acids long. CDR1 and CDR2 from the germline V gene are SGHNT and YYREEE (reference sequence). Written as DNA, the CDR3 is TGTGCCAGCAGCTTGGGCCGACAGGGGGCTGGGGCCAACGTCCTGACTTTC. This codes for CASSLGRQGAGANVLTF.

This rearrangement joins TRBV30 to TRBJ2-5, with 10 bases identical to TRBD2. Trimming cost V 0 bases and J 5 bases; bases outside gene matches: 18. Looked up from germline, CDR1 is GTSNPN and CDR2 is SVGIG (reference sequence). The CDR3 spans 19 residues. The CDR3 here is CAWSVSRQSGGAFSETQYF. CDR3 DNA sequence: TGTGCCTGGAGTGTCTCTCGCCAAAGCGGGGGGGCATTTTCGGAGACCCAGTACTTC.

The rearrangement uses TRBV28 and TRBJ1-2; the match to TRBD1 covers 7 bases. The CDR3 has 13 amino acids. With 5 bases clipped from V and 3 bases from J, the junction kept 3 bases outside the gene matches. The V gene's germline CDR1 is MDHEN and CDR2 SYDVKM. The CDR3 is CASSPGTDYGYTF. The CDR3 coding sequence is TGTGCCAGCAGTCCCGGGACAGACTATGGCTACACCTTC.

This chain joins TRBV2 and TRBJ1-4, with D possibly TRBD1 on 6 matching bases. V shed 11 bases and J shed 5 bases, with 15 bases lying between them. The CDR3 has 13 amino acids. CDR1 SNHLY and CDR2 FYNNEI come from the germline V gene. In nucleotides, the CDR3 is TGTGCCTGCCAAACAGGGACGAATGAAAAACTGTTTTTT. As protein: CACQTGTNEKLFF.

This rearrangement joins TRBV13 to TRBJ2-1; the match to TRBD2 covers 7 bases. Germline values: CDR1 PRHDT, CDR2 FYEKMQ (reference sequence). Losses at the gene ends were 4 bases for V and 1 base for J; bases not matched to a gene: 22. CDR3 length equals 21 residues. CDR3 nucleotide sequence: TGTGCCAGCAGCTGGAAAGGAGGGCGGGAGAAACCCATGGGTTCCTACAATGAGCAGTTCTTC. Residues: CASSWKGGREKPMGSYNEQFF.

The chain uses TRBV5-5 and TRBJ1-6, with TRBD1 matching 9 bases. Germline CDR1 is SGHKS and CDR2 is YYEKEE (reference sequence). The CDR3 has 14 residues. The J segment lost 8 bases and the V segment lost 4 bases, leaving 4 bases of the junction unmatched. CDR3 sequence (DNA): TGTGCCAGCAGCGACGGACAGGGGCATTCACCCCTCCACTTT. This encodes CASSDGQGHSPLHF.